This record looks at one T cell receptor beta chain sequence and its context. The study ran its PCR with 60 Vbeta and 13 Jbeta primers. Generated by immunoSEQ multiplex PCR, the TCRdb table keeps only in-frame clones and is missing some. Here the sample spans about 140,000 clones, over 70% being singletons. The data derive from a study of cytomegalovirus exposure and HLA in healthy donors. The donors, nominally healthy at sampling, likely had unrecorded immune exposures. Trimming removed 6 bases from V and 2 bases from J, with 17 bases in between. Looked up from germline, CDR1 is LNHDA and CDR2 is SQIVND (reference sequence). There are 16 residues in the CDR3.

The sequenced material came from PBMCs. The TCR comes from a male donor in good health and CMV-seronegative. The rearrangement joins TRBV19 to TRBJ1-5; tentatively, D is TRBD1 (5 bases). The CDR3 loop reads CASRGGQISGNQPQHF. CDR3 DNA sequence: TGTGCCAGTAGGGGAGGACAAATTAGTGGCAATCAGCCCCAGCATTTT.